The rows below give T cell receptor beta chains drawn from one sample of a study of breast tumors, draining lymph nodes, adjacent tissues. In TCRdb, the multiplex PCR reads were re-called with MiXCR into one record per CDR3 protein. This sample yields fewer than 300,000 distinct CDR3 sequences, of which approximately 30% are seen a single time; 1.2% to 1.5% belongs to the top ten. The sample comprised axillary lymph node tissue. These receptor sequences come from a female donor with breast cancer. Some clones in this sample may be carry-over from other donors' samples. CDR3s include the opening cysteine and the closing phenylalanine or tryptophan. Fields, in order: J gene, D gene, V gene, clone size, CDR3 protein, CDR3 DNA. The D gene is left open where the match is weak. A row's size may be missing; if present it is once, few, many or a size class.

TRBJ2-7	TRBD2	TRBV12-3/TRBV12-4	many	CASSFGTSGTYEQYF	TGTGCCAGCAGTTTCGGGACTAGCGGGACCTACGAGCAGTACTTC
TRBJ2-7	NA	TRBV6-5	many	CASSHGGYYEQYF	TGTGCCAGCAGTCACGGCGGTTACTACGAGCAGTACTTC
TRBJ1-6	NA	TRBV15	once	CAISSYSGPYQANSPLHF	TGTGCCATCAGCAGTTACTCCGGACCCTATCAGGCCAATTCACCCCTCCACTTT
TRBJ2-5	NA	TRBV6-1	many	CASSETRAIQETQYF	TGTGCCAGCAGTGAAACGCGGGCTATACAAGAGACCCAGTACTTC
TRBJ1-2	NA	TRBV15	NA	CATSGGQGGYTF	TGTGCCACCAGCGGGGGCCAGGGAGGCTACACCTTC
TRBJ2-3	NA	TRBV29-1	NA	CSVAQGGDTQYF	TGCAGCGTTGCGCAGGGTGGAGATACGCAGTATTTT
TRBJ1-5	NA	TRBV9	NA	CASSEYRPCNQPQHF	TGTGCCAGCAGCGAATACAGGCCATGCAATCAGCCCCAGCATTTT
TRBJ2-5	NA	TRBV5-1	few	CANSFSRAMETQYF	TGCGCCAACAGCTTTAGCAGGGCCATGGAGACCCAGTACTTC
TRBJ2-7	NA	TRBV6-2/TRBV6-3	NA	CASSYSQRIASYEQYF	TGTGCCAGCAGTTACTCTCAGCGGATCGCTTCCTACGAGCAGTACTTC
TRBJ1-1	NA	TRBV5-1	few	CASSLSQGSGNTEAFF	TGCGCCAGCAGCTTGTCCCAGGGCTCCGGGAACACTGAAGCTTTCTTT
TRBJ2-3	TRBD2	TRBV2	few	CASSLGTSGRSWFTDTQYF	TGTGCCAGCAGTCTGGGGACTAGCGGGAGATCGTGGTTTACAGATACGCAGTATTTT
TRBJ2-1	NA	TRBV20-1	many	CSAGSPRVRDEQFF	TGCAGTGCTGGATCCCCACGGGTTCGGGATGAGCAGTTCTTC
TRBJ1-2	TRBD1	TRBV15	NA	CATRGDSRPHGYTF	TGTGCCACCAGGGGGGACAGCCGCCCCCATGGCTACACCTTC
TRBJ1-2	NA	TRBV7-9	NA	CASSAPGLAGNYGYTF	TGTGCCAGCAGCGCACCGGGACTAGCGGGAAACTATGGCTACACCTTC